One sample yielded the 19 T cell receptor beta chains listed below, sequenced in a study of blood T cell repertoires in COVID-19. Profiled with immunoSEQ multiplex PCR; TCRdb holds only in-frame clones, not every one. The profile shows about 130,000 clones, around 79% of them singletons. Sequencing input: peripheral blood. All receptors come from a man older than 75 with acute or convalescent COVID-19.

This clone was counted once. The gene calls are TRBV5-4 and TRBJ2-2; D might be TRBD2 (7 bases). V lost 3 bases to trimming and J lost 7 bases, with 19 bases between them. CDR1 and CDR2 from the germline V gene are SGHNT and YYREEE (reference sequence). The CDR3 length is 16 residues. CDR3 bases: TGTGCCAGCAGCTCATCATCGGGGGGCAAAGTCGGGGAGCTGTTTTTT. Translation: CASSSSSGGKVGELFF.

The count of this clone is one. The chain has TRBV5-4 and TRBJ2-7, with 8 bases aligning to TRBD2. With V trimmed by 0 bases and J by 9 bases, 2 bases remained unmatched. Germline V CDR1 and CDR2: SGHNT, YYREEE (reference sequence). The CDR3 runs to 12 residues. CDR3 region: CASSLAGGVQYF. For the CDR3, the DNA is TGTGCCAGCAGCTTGGCCGGGGGGGTGCAGTACTTC. Looking up the rest from reference TRBV5-4 and TRBJ2-7 gives the full variable domain: ETGVTQSPTHLIKTRGQQVTLRCSSQSGHNTVSWYQQALGQGPQFIFQYYREEENGRGNFPPRFSGLQFPNYSSELNVNALELDDSALYLCASSLAGGVQYFGPGTRLTVT.

The rearrangement joins TRBV11-3 to TRBJ2-1, with D possibly being TRBD2 (7 bases). Deletions cut 5 bases from V and 6 bases from J, with 14 bases between. The CDR3 contains 14 residues. Germline loops: CDR1 SGHNT, CDR2 YENEEA. The CDR3 loop reads CASSPPGGRNEQFF. CDR3 sequence (DNA): TGTGCCAGCAGCCCGCCGGGGGGCCGCAATGAGCAGTTCTTC.

This rearrangement joins TRBV5-4 to TRBJ2-7; 9 bases are a match to TRBD2. J was trimmed by 0 bases and V by 7 bases; bases with no gene match: 2. CDR1 SGHNT and CDR2 YYREEE come from the germline V gene (reference sequence). CDR3 length: 13 residues. DNA for the CDR3: TGTGCCAGCGCGGGGGGGCCCTCCTACGAGCAGTACTTC. Amino acids: CASAGGPSYEQYF.

In its sample, this clone was seen many times. The chain links TRBV9 to TRBJ2-1; 10 nucleotides match TRBD2. From germline, CDR1 is SGDLS and CDR2 YYNGEE. After removal of 3 bases from V and 9 bases from J, the junction contained 9 bases not matched to a gene. This CDR3 has 15 amino acids. The CDR3 sequence: CASSARAGGAGEQFF. CDR3 nucleotide sequence: TGTGCCAGCAGCGCTCGAGCGGGGGGGGCTGGTGAGCAGTTCTTC.

This clone was recorded once. This chain joins TRBV18 and TRBJ1-2; no clear D. In germline, CDR1 is KGHSH, CDR2 LQKENI. The V and J ends lost 8 bases and 5 bases respectively, with 18 bases between them. The CDR3 extends over 14 amino acids. The CDR3 bases are TGTGCCAGCCTAGATAGAAGCGGACCTTATGGCTACACCTTC. Translating it yields CASLDRSGPYGYTF.

The V call is TRBV6-1, the J call TRBJ2-7, with D tentatively TRBD1 (6 bases). CDR1 and CDR2 from the germline V gene are MNHNS and SASEGT. Between the trimmed V and J ends, which lost 8 bases and 2 bases, there was a span of 19 bases. The CDR3 runs to 15 residues. The chain's CDR3 is CASFTRDTDPYEQYF. The CDR3 nucleotides are TGTGCCAGCTTTACTCGGGACACCGACCCCTACGAGCAGTACTTC.

This clone was detected only once. The V call is TRBV12-5, the J call TRBJ2-1, with D possibly being TRBD1 (6 bases). Germline CDR1 reads LGHNT; CDR2 reads FRNRAP. The ends were cut back, 0 bases at V and 5 bases at J, with 14 bases in the middle. The CDR3 totals 16 residues. This CDR3 reads CASGLVTGSMDNEQFF. The CDR3 coding sequence is TGTGCTAGTGGTTTGGTGACAGGTTCCATGGACAATGAGCAGTTCTTC.

The J gene is TRBJ1-3, the V gene TRBV5-1, with 7 bases lining up with TRBD1. The V and J ends lost 0 bases and 4 bases, in that order; junction bases with no gene match: 4. This CDR3 is 15 amino acids long. Looked up from germline, CDR1 is SGHRS and CDR2 is YFSETQ. CDR3 sequence (DNA): TGCGCCAGCAGCTTGGGGGACAGTTCGGGAAACACCATATATTTT. As protein: CASSLGDSSGNTIYF.

J is TRBJ2-5 and V is TRBV5-6; unclear D gene. V shed 0 bases and J shed 3 bases, with 6 bases lying between them. The length of the CDR3 is 13 residues. CDR1 is SGHDT, CDR2 YYEEEE, per germline. CDR3 amino acids: CASSLGVEETQYF. The CDR3 DNA sequence: TGTGCCAGCAGCTTGGGAGTGGAAGAGACCCAGTACTTC. The full variable domain, with the rest looked up from reference TRBV5-6 and TRBJ2-5, is DAGVTQSPTHLIKTRGQQVTLRCSPKSGHDTVSWYQQALGQGPQFIFQYYEEEERQRGNFPDRFSGHQFPNYSSELNVNALLLGDSALYLCASSLGVEETQYFGPGTRLLVL.

This clone was picked up many times. The CDR3 coding sequence is TGCGCCAGCAGCTGGGCCTCCCGGGGGAACACTGAAGCTTTCTTT. Its protein is CASSWASRGNTEAFF. The chain has TRBV5-1 and TRBJ1-1; no firm D call. This CDR3 comprises 15 residues. Germline CDR1 reads SGHRS; CDR2 reads YFSETQ. With 3 bases removed from V and 1 base from J, the gap between germline ends came to 13 bases.

The count of this clone is one. The V gene is TRBV7-9, the J gene TRBJ1-6; TRBD1 might be the D (6 bases). Trimming pared 3 bases from V and 7 bases from J, leaving 7 bases between. The germline CDR1 and CDR2 sequences are SEHNR and FQNEAQ (reference sequence). The length of the CDR3 is 13 residues. The CDR3 reads CASSFTGNSPLHF. The DNA for the CDR3 is TGTGCCAGCAGCTTCACAGGGAATTCACCCCTCCACTTT.

The J gene is TRBJ1-2, the V gene TRBV19; D uncertain. V was cut by 3 bases and J by 2 bases, with 4 bases left in between. In germline, CDR1 is LNHDA, CDR2 SQIVND (reference sequence). CDR3 size: 12 residues. CDR3 amino acids: CASSMQNYGYTF. CDR3 nucleotides: TGTGCCAGTAGTATGCAGAACTATGGCTACACCTTC. Drawing the rest from reference TRBV19 and TRBJ1-2, the complete variable domain is DGGITQSPKYLFRKEGQNVTLSCEQNLNHDAMYWYRQDPGQGLRLIYYSQIVNDFQKGDIAEGYSVSREKKESFPLTVTSAQKNPTAFYLCASSMQNYGYTFGSGTRLTVV.

V gene TRBV10-3 combines with J gene TRBJ1-6, with 7 bases matching TRBD1. This CDR3 spans 15 amino acids. Per the germline V gene, CDR1 is ENHRY and CDR2 is SYGVKD. V was pared by 4 bases and J by 8 bases, with 8 bases of the junction left unmatched. CDR3 amino acids: CAISAGRGSDSPLHF. Written as DNA, the CDR3 is TGTGCCATCAGTGCTGGCAGGGGGTCTGATTCACCCCTCCACTTT.

The V gene is TRBV7-2, the J gene TRBJ2-3, with TRBD2 identical over 9 bases. CDR3 length: 14 residues. Germline CDR1 and CDR2: SGHTA and FQGNSA. Unmatched junction bases numbered 0, after V lost 1 base and J lost 4 bases. This CDR3 is CASSLGTSADTQYF. Written as DNA, the CDR3 is TGTGCCAGCAGCTTAGGGACTAGCGCAGATACGCAGTATTTT.

The V call is TRBV7-6, the J call TRBJ2-7; 10 bases are shared with TRBD1. V dropped 5 bases and J dropped 1; count of bases not matched to a gene: 14. The CDR3 is made up of 18 amino acids. Germline V CDR1 and CDR2: SGHVS, FNYEAQ. The CDR3 is CASSVRSPGQGPSYEQYF. In DNA, the CDR3 is TGTGCCAGCAGCGTCCGGAGTCCGGGACAGGGGCCGTCCTACGAGCAGTACTTC.

This clone has only a few counts. The rearrangement links TRBV6-5 to TRBJ1-6, with D tentatively TRBD1 (5 bases). V was clipped by 5 bases and J by 7 bases, with 15 bases between them. Germline CDR1 and CDR2: MNHEY and SVGAGI. This CDR3 contains 15 residues. For the CDR3, the DNA is TGTGCCAGCAGTACCAGGGAAATTGGGAATTCACCCCTCCACTTT. This codes for CASSTREIGNSPLHF.

This chain connects TRBV7-9 to TRBJ1-1; D unclear. Germline lookup yields CDR1 SEHNR and CDR2 FQNEAQ (reference sequence). Trimming cost V 1 base and J 1 base, with 7 bases left between them. The CDR3 has 14 residues. The CDR3 DNA reads as TGTGCCAGCAGCTTAGAACAGAGGAACACTGAAGCTTTCTTT. This codes for CASSLEQRNTEAFF.

The gene calls are TRBV5-5 and TRBJ1-5, with a weak D call TRBD1 (6 bases). The germline V and J ends were trimmed by 1 base and 6 bases, with 8 bases remaining between them. Germline CDR1 and CDR2: SGHKS and YYEKEE (reference sequence). The CDR3 sequence is 13 residues long. The CDR3 DNA reads as TGTGCCAGCAGCTTGACAGGGAGTCAGCCCCAGCATTTT. This gives the protein CASSLTGSQPQHF.